Reported below is one TCR beta chain. The antigen remains unidentified. The data were obtained in a study of a mutant IDH1 vaccine in newly diagnosed glioma. Study details: There were approximately 60% males and about 38% females among treated patients, whose mean age was about 40 years. Antecedent treatment encompassed radiotherapy, temozolomide, or their combination; the majority received both. Findings of the study overall: Alterations occurring in top peripheral T cell clonotypes seemed unrelated to pseudoprogression.

TCRdb's copy holds only in-frame clones and misses some; the assay was immunoSEQ multiplex PCR. The sample contains fewer than 75,000 clones, approximately 84% of which appear only once. The sample's time point: week 11, during vaccination. Each dose of the vaccine consisted of 300 ug of mutant IDH1 20-mer peptide, with topical imiquimod. Tumors from donors were new WHO grade 3 or 4 IDH1-mutant astrocytomas with ATRX loss. The origin of this receptor is a woman in her forties or fifties with glioma. The sequencing used PBMCs, collected from a glioma patient whose treatment included an IDH1 peptide vaccine.

Here the CDR3 reads CASSGRTGGTYSNQPQHF. CDR3 nucleotide sequence: TGTGCCAGCAGTGGACGGACAGGGGGGACCTATAGCAATCAGCCCCAGCATTTT. The genes are TRBV6-1 and TRBJ1-5; 10 bases are shared with TRBD1. CDR3 size: 18 residues. CDR1 and CDR2 from the germline V gene are MNHNS and SASEGT. The V gene end was trimmed by 4 bases and the J gene end by 0 bases; junction bases not matched to a gene: 9.